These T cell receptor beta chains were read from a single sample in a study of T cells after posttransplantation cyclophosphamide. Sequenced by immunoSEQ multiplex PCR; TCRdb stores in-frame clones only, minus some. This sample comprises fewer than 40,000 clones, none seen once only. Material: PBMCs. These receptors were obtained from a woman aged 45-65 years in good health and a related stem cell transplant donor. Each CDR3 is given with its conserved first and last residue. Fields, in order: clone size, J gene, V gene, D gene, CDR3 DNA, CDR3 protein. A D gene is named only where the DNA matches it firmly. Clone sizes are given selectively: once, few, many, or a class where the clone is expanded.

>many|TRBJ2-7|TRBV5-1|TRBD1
TGCGCCAGCAGCTGGACAGGGGGCTCGGGGGAGCAGTACTTC
CASSWTGGSGEQYF
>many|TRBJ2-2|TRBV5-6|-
TGTGCCAGCAGCTTGACGGCCAGGGCATGGACCGGGGAGCTGTTTTTT
CASSLTARAWTGELFF
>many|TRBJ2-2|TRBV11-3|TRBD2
TGTGCCAGCAGCGACTTAGCGGGGGGGAACACCGGGGAGCTGTTTTTT
CASSDLAGGNTGELFF
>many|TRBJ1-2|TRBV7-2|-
TGTGCCAGCAGCTTAGGCGGCTTTAACTATGGCTACACCTTC
CASSLGGFNYGYTF
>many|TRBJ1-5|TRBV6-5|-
TGTGCCAGCAGTACAGGGAATCAGCCCCAGCATTTT
CASSTGNQPQHF
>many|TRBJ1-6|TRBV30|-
TGTGCCTGGAGTTCCGGACAGCCGGGGCGGTCACCCCTCCACTTT
CAWSSGQPGRSPLHF
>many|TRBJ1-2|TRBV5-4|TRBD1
TGTGCCAGCAACACAGGGGCGGGTGGCTACACCTTC
CASNTGAGGYTF
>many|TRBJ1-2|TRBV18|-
TGTGCCAGCTCAGGGCAGCCAAACTATGGCTACACCTTC
CASSGQPNYGYTF
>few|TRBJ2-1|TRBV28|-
TGTGCCAGCAGTTGGGCAGGGAACAATGAGCAGTTCTTC
CASSWAGNNEQFF
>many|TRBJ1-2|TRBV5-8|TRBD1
TGTGCCAGCAGCGACGGACCGGGACAGGGGGGGGTCGTCTATGGCTACACCTTC
CASSDGPGQGGVVYGYTF
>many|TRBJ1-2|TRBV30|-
TGTGCCTGGAGTAGACAGGACTGGGGTGGCTACACCTTC
CAWSRQDWGGYTF
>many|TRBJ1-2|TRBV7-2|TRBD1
TGTGCCAGCAGCTTGGACGTCGGCAGGACAGGGGGCAATGGCTACACCTTC
CASSLDVGRTGGNGYTF
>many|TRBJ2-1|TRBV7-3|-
TGTGTCAGCAGCAACTACCTAGGAGGCAATGAGCAGTTCTTC
CVSSNYLGGNEQFF
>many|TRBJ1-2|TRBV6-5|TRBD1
TGTGCCAGCGGGACAGGGGGTGGCTACACCTTC
CASGTGGGYTF
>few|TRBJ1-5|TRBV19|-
TGTGCCAGTAGTATACTGGAGGGTTGGAGCAATCAGCCCCAGCATTTT
CASSILEGWSNQPQHF
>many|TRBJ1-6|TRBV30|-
TGTGCCTGGACCTTGACGGGAAATTCACCCCTCCACTTT
CAWTLTGNSPLHF
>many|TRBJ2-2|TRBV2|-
TGTGCCAGCAGTGTTCGCGTTGGAGGGAACACCGGGGAGCTGTTTTTT
CASSVRVGGNTGELFF
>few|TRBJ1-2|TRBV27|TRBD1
TGTGCCAGCAGTTTAATGGGACAGGGGAACTATGGCTACACCTTC
CASSLMGQGNYGYTF
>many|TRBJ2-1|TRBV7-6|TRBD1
TGTGCCAGCAGCTCCGACGGGACAGGGATTTACAATGAGCAGTTCTTC
CASSSDGTGIYNEQFF
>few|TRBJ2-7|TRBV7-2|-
TGTGCCAGCAGCCACGTCGGAGGGTCGGGCTACGAGCAGTACTTC
CASSHVGGSGYEQYF
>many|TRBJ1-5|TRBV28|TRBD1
TGTGCCAGCAGCGATAACAGGGGGAATCAGCCCCAGCATTTT
CASSDNRGNQPQHF
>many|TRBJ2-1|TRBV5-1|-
TGCGCCAGCAGCCCAGCGGCCCAGCAAGGCAATGAGCAGTTCTTC
CASSPAAQQGNEQFF
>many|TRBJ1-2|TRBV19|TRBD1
TGTGCCAGTAGTATGCAGTCAGGGGGACGGTATGGCTACACCTTC
CASSMQSGGRYGYTF
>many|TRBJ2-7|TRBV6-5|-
TGTGCCAGCAGTTACGAGGTGGCTGCGGAGCAGTACTTC
CASSYEVAAEQYF
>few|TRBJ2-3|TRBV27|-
TGTGCCAGCACGGGGGAAACAGATACGCAGTATTTT
CASTGETDTQYF
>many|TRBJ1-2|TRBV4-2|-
TGTGCCAGCAGCCAAGATTGGTCCGGGGGGCTGGGAGGCTACACCTTC
CASSQDWSGGLGGYTF
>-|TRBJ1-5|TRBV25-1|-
TGTGCCAGCAGTGACGGGGGCAATCAGCCCCAGCATTTT
CASSDGGNQPQHF
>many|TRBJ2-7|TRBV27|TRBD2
TGTGCCAGCAGTTTAAGACTAGCGGGGATCTACGAGCAGTACTTC
CASSLRLAGIYEQYF
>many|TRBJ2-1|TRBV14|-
TGTGCCAGCAGCCAAGATGCGTTGTCGGACAAGTGGTTGGGAAAAAATGAGCAGTTCTTC
CASSQDALSDKWLGKNEQFF
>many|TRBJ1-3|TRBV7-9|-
TGTGCCAGCAGCTTATGGGTTGGGGCCTCTGGAAACACCATATATTTT
CASSLWVGASGNTIYF
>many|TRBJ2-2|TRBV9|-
TGTGCCAGCAGCCCTTACACCGGGGAGCTGTTTTTT
CASSPYTGELFF
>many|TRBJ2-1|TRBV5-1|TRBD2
TGCGCCAGCAGCTCCCGGACTAGCGGGGGGGTTAGTAATGAGCAGTTCTTC
CASSSRTSGGVSNEQFF
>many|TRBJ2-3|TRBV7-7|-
TGTGCTAGCAGCTTAATGGGCTTAACAACAGATACGCAGTATTTT
CASSLMGLTTDTQYF
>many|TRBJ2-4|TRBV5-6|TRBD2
TGTGCCAGCAGCTTTTCAGCGGGGGAGGGAAACATTCAGTACTTC
CASSFSAGEGNIQYF
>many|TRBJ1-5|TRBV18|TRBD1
TGTGCCAGCCGAAGCGGAGGGGGCGCGGATCAGCCCCAGCATTTT
CASRSGGGADQPQHF
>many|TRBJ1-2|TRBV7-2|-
TGTGCCAGCAGCCCTGGGCTTAACTATGGCTACACCTTC
CASSPGLNYGYTF
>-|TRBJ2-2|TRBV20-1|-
TGCAGTGCACCCGGTCCCGGGGAGCTGTTTTTT
CSAPGPGELFF
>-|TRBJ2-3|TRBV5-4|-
TGTGCCAGCAGCCGCGCCCCCGCCCCAGATACGCAGTATTTT
CASSRAPAPDTQYF
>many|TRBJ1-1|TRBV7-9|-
TGTGCCAGCAGCTTAGCGGGGGGGCACTATGAAGCTTTCTTT
CASSLAGGHYEAFF
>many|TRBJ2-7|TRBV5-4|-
TGTGCCAGCAGCTTGGGTCTACACAGCTCCTACGAGCAGTACTTC
CASSLGLHSSYEQYF
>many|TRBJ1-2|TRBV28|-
TGTGCCAGCAGTTTACCCCGACAGGCCCTTGGGTATGGCTACACCTTC
CASSLPRQALGYGYTF
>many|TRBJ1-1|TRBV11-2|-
TGTGCCAGCAGCTTAGATCAGGCCGTAAACACTGAAGCTTTCTTT
CASSLDQAVNTEAFF
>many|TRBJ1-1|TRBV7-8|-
TGTGCCAGCAGCTTAGCCTTTGGCAGACACCGAAACACTGAAGCTTTCTTT
CASSLAFGRHRNTEAFF
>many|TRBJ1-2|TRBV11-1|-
TGTGCCAGCAGCCGGACAGACTGGGCGTATGGCTACACCTTC
CASSRTDWAYGYTF
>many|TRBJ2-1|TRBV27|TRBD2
TGTGCCAGCAGCGCTAGCGGGGGGGGAGAGCAGTTCTTC
CASSASGGGEQFF
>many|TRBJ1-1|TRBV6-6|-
TGTGCCAGCACCCCAGGGTCGCACACTGAAGCTTTCTTT
CASTPGSHTEAFF
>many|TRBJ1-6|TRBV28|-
TGTGCCAGCAGGCGGACCGACAGGACGGAAATCCACTTT
CASRRTDRTEIHF
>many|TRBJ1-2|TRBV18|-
TGTGCCAGCTCGTCCCGGGTTGAGTCTAACTATGGCTACACCTTC
CASSSRVESNYGYTF